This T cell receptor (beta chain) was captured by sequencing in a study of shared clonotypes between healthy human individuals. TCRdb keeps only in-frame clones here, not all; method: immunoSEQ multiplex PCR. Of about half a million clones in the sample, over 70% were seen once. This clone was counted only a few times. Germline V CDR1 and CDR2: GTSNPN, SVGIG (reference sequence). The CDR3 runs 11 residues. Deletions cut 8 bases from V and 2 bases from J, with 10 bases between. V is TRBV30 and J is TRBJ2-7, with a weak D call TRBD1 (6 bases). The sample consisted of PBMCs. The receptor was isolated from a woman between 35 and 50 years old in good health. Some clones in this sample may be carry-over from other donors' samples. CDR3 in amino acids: CATGNTYEQYF. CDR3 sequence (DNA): TGTGCCACAGGGAACACCTACGAGCAGTACTTC.